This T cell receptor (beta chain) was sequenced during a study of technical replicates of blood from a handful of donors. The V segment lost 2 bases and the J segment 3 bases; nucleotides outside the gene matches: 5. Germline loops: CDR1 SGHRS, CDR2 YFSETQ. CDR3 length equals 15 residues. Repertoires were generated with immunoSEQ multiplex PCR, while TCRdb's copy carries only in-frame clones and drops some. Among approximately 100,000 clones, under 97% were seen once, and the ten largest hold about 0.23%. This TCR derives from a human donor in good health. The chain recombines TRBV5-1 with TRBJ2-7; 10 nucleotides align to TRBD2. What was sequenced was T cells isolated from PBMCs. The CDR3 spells CASSFRTSGYYEQYF. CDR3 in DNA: TGCGCCAGCAGCTTTAGGACTAGCGGATACTACGAGCAGTACTTC.